The entry that follows covers one T cell receptor (beta chain) sequence. The data were taken from a study of cytomegalovirus exposure and HLA in healthy donors. Per the germline V gene, CDR1 is SGDLS and CDR2 is YYNGEE. This CDR3 has 15 amino acids. Trimming took off 0 bases at V and 0 bases at J, with 7 bases between the two ends. PCR used 60 Vbeta primers and 13 Jbeta primers. Produced via immunoSEQ multiplex PCR; TCRdb's table is partial and in-frame only. The sample shows 150,000 to 200,000 clones, about 10% of them seen only once. The gene calls are TRBV9 and TRBJ1-3; D uncertain. Sequenced input: PBMCs. This receptor was identified in a woman in her 30s in good health and CMV-seropositive. The CDR3 is CASSVGAASGNTIYF. In DNA, the CDR3 is TGTGCCAGCAGCGTAGGGGCAGCCTCTGGAAACACCATATATTTT.